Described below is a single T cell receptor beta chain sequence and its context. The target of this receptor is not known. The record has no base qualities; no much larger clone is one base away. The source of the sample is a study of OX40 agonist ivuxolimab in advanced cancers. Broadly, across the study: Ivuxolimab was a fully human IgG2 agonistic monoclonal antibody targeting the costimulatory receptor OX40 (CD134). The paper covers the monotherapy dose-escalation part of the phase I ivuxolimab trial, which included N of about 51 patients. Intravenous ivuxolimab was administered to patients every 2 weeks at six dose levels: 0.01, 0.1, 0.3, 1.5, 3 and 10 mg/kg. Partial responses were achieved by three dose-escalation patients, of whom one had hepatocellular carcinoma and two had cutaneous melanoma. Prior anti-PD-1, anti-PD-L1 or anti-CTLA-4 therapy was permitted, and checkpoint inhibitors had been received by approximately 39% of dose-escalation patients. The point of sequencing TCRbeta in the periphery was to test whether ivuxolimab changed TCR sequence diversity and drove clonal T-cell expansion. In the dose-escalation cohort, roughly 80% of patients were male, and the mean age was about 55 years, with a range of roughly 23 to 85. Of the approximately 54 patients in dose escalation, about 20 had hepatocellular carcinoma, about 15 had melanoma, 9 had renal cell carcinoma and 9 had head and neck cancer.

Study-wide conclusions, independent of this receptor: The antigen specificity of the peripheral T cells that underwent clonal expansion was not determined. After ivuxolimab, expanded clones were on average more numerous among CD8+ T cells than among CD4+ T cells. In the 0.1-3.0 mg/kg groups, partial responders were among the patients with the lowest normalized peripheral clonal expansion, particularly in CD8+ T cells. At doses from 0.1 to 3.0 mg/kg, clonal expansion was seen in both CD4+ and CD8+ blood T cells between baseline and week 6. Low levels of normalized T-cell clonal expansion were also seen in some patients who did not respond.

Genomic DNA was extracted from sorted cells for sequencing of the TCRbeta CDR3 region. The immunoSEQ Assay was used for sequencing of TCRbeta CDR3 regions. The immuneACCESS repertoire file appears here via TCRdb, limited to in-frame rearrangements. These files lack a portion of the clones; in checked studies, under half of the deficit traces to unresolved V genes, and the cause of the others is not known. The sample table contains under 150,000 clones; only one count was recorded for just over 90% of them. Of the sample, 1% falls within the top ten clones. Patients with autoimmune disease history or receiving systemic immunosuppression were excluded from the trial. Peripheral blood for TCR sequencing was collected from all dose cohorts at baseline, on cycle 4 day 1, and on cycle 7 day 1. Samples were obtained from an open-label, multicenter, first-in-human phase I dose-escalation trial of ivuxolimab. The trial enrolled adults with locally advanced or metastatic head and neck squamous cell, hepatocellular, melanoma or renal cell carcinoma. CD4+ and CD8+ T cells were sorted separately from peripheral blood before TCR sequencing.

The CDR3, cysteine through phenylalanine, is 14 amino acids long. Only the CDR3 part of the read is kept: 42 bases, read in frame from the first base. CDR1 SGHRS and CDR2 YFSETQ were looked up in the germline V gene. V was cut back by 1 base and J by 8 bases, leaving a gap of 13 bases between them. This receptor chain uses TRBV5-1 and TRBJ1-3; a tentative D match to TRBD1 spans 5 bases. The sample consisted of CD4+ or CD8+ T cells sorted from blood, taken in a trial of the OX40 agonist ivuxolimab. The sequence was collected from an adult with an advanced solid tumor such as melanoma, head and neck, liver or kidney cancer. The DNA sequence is TGCGCCAGCAGCTTGACAGGCGGGGGGGACACCATATATTTT. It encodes CASSLTGGGDTIYF.